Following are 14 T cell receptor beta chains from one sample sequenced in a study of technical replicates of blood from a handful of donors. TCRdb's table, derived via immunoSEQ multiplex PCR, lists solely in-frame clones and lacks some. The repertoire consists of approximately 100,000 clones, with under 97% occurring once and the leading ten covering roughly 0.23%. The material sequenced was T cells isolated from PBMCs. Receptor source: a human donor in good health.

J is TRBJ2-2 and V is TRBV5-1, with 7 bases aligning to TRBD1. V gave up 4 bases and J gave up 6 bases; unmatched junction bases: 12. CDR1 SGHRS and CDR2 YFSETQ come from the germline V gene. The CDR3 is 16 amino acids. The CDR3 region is CASSPDRVLISGELFF. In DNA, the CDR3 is TGCGCCAGCAGCCCAGACAGGGTCCTGATCTCCGGGGAGCTGTTTTTT.

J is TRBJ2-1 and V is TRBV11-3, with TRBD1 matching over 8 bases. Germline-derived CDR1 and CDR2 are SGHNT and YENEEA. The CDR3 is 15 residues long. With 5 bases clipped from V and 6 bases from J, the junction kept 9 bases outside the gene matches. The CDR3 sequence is CASSARTGFGNEQFF. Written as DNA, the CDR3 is TGTGCCAGCAGCGCTAGGACAGGGTTTGGCAATGAGCAGTTCTTC.

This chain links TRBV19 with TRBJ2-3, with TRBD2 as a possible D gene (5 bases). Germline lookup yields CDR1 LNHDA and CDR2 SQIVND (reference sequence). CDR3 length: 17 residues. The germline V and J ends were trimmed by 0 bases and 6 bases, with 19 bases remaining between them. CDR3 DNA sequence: TGTGCCAGTAGTATAGATGGTCTAGCTTCGGGTTGGGATACGCAGTATTTT. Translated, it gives CASSIDGLASGWDTQYF.

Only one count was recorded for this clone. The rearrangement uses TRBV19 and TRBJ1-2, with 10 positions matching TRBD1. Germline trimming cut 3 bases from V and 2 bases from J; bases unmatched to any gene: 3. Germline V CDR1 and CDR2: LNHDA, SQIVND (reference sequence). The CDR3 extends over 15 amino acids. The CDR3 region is CASSIRGQGNYGYTF. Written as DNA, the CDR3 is TGTGCCAGTAGTATCCGGGGACAGGGGAACTATGGCTACACCTTC.

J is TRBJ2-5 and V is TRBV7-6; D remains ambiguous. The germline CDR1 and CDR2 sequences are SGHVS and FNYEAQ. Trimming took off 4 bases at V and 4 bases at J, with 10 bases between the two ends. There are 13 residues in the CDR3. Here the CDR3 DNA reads TGTGCCAGCAGCTCCCGGGTCGGAGAGACCCAGTACTTC. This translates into CASSSRVGETQYF.

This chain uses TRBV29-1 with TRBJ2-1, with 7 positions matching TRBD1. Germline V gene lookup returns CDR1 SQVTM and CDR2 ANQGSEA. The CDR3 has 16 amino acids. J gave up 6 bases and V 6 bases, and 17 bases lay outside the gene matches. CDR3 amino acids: CSVTQLGTGVGNEQFF. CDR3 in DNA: TGCAGCGTAACCCAGTTGGGAACAGGGGTTGGCAATGAGCAGTTCTTC.

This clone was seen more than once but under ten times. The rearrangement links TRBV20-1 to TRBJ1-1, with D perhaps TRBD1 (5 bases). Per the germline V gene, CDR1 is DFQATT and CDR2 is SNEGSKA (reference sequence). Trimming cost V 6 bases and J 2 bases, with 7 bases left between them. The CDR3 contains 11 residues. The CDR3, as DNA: TGCAGTGCCGGGGGTAACACTGAAGCTTTCTTT. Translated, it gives CSAGGNTEAFF.

The CDR3 spells CASSFSLVKVQGAIGLQPQHF. The CDR3 DNA follows: TGTGCCAGCAGTTTTTCGCTCGTAAAAGTACAGGGGGCTATAGGACTTCAGCCCCAGCATTTT. The chain has TRBV28 and TRBJ1-5, with 9 bases lining up with TRBD1. Germline V gives CDR1 MDHEN, CDR2 SYDVKM. The junction had 24 bases not matched to a gene; V was cut back by 3 bases and J by 6 bases. This CDR3 is 21 amino acids long.

In DNA form, the CDR3 reads TGTGCCTGCCAGGACAGGGGGGATCAGCCCCAGCATTTT. Translating gives CACQDRGDQPQHF. The V and J genes are TRBV30 and TRBJ1-5, with 10 bases fitting TRBD1. The CDR3 extends over 13 amino acids. In germline, CDR1 is GTSNPN, CDR2 SVGIG (reference sequence). After removal of 6 bases from V and 5 bases from J, the junction contained 4 bases not matched to a gene.

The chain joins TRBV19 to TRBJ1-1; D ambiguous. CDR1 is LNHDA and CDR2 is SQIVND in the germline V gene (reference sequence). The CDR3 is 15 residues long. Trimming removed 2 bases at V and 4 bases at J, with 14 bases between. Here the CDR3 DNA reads TGTGCCAGTAGTATAATCGGGGAAGGGAGCACTGAAGCTTTCTTT. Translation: CASSIIGEGSTEAFF.

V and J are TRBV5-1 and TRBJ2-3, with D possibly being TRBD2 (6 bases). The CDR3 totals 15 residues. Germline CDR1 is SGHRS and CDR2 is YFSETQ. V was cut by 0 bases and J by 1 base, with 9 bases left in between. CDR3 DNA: TGCGCCAGCAGCTTGGTCGGAGGGCGCACAGATACGCAGTATTTT. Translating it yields CASSLVGGRTDTQYF.

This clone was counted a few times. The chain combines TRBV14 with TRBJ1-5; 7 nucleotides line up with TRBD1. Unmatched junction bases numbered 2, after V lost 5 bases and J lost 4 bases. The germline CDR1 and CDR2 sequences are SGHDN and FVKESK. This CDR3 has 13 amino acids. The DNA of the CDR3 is TGTGCCAGCAGCTCGACAGGGAATCAGCCCCAGCATTTT. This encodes CASSSTGNQPQHF.

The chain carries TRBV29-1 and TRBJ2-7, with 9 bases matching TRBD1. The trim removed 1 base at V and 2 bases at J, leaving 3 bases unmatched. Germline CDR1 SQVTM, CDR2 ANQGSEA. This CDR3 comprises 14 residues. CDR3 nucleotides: TGCAGCGTTGAAGGGACAGGGGAGACCTACGAGCAGTACTTC. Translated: CSVEGTGETYEQYF.

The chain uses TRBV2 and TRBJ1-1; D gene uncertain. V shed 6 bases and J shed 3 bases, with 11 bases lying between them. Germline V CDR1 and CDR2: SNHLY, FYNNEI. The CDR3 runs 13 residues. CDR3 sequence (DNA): TGTGCCAGCAGCGGGTTCGGGTACACTGAAGCTTTCTTT. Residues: CASSGFGYTEAFF.